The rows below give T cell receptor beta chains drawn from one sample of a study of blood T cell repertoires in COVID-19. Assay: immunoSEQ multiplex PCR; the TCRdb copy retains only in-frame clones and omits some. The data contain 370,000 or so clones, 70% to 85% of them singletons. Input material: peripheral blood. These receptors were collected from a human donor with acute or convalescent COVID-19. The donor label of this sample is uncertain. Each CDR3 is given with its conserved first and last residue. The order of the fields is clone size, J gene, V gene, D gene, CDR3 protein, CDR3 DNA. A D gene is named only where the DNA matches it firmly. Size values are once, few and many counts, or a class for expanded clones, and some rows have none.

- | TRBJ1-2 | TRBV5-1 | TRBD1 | CASSSGTGRSNYGYTF | TGCGCCAGCAGCTCCGGGACAGGGAGGTCCAACTATGGCTACACCTTC
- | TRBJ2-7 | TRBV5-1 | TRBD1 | CASRPQGAGDEQYF | TGCGCCAGCAGACCTCAGGGGGCAGGAGACGAGCAGTACTTC
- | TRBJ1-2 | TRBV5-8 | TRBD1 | CASSLFARGDYGYTF | TGTGCCAGCAGCTTGTTCGCCAGGGGGGACTATGGCTACACCTTC
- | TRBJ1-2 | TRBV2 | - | CASSEQGSNYGYTF | TGTGCCAGCAGTGAACAGGGGTCTAACTATGGCTACACCTTC
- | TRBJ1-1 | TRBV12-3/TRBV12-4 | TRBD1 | CASSLDRGLEAFF | TGTGCCAGCAGCCTGGACAGGGGCCTTGAAGCTTTCTTT
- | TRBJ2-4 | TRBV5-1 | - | CASSYAGTEGNIQYF | TGCGCCAGCAGCTACGCCGGGACGGAGGGGAACATTCAGTACTTC
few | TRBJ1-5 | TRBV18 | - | CASSRQDYQPQHF | TGTGCCAGCTCCCGGCAGGATTATCAGCCCCAGCATTTT
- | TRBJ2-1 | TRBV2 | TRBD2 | CASSETSGSPNEQFF | TGTGCCAGCAGTGAAACTAGCGGGAGTCCTAATGAGCAGTTCTTC
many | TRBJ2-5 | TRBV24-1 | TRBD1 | CATSDRTGGLETQYF | TGTGCCACCAGTGATCGGACAGGGGGCCTGGAGACCCAGTACTTC
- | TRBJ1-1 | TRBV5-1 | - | CASSLDNRRNTEAFF | TGCGCCAGCAGCTTGGACAACCGAAGGAACACTGAAGCTTTCTTT
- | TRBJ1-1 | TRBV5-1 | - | CASSRTGGNTEAFF | TGCGCCAGCAGCCGAACCGGGGGGAACACTGAAGCTTTCTTT
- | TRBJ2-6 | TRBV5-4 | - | CASSPRASLRGANVLTF | TGTGCCAGCAGCCCGAGGGCATCTTTGAGAGGGGCCAACGTCCTGACTTTC
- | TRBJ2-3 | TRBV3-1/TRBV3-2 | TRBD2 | CASRRTSVHRTDTQYF | TGTGCCAGCAGACGGACTAGCGTTCATCGCACAGATACGCAGTATTTT
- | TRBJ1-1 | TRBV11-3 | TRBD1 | CASSPGTENTEAFF | TGTGCCAGCAGCCCCGGGACAGAGAACACTGAAGCTTTCTTT
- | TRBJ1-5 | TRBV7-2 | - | CASSSRGGSQPQHF | TGTGCCAGCAGCTCGCGCGGGGGATCTCAGCCCCAGCATTTT
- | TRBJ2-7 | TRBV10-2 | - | CASREQSSYEQYF | TGCGCCAGCAGAGAACAGTCCTCCTACGAGCAGTACTTC
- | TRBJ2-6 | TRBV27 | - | CASSFARGANVLTF | TGTGCCAGCAGTTTCGCGCGTGGGGCCAACGTCCTGACTTTC
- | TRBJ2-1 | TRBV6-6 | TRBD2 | CASYPGLAGDNEQFF | TGTGCCAGCTACCCCGGACTAGCGGGGGACAATGAGCAGTTCTTC
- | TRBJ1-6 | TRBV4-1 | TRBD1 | CASSRTTMRTGDSPLHF | TGCGCCAGCAGCCGCACGACGATGAGGACAGGGGATTCACCCCTCCACTTT
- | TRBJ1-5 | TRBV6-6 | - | CASHRYETGINQPQHF | TGTGCCAGCCACAGGTACGAGACAGGAATTAATCAGCCCCAGCATTTT
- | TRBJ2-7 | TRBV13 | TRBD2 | CASSSLTSGDYEQYF | TGTGCCAGCAGCTCCCTGACTAGCGGGGACTACGAGCAGTACTTC
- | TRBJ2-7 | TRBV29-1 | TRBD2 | CSGTSGSWYEQYF | TGCAGCGGCACTAGCGGGAGTTGGTACGAGCAGTACTTC
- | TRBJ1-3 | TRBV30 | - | CAWDRRSGNTIYF | TGTGCCTGGGACAGGCGCTCTGGAAACACCATATATTTT
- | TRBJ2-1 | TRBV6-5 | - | CASSSRTSEYNEQFF | TGTGCCAGCAGTAGTAGGACTTCCGAATACAATGAGCAGTTCTTC
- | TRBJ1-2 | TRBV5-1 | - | CASALSVNDGYTF | TGCGCCAGCGCCCTATCGGTTAACGATGGCTACACCTTC
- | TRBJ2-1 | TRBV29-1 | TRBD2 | CSVETSGGGNEQFF | TGCAGCGTAGAAACTAGCGGGGGAGGCAATGAGCAGTTCTTC
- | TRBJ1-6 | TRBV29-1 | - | CSVAYTYNSPLHF | TGCAGCGTTGCGTACACCTATAATTCACCCCTCCACTTT
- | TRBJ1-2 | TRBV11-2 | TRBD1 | CASSLQTGGLTRDGYTF | TGTGCCAGCAGCTTACAGACAGGGGGCCTGACGCGCGATGGCTACACCTTC
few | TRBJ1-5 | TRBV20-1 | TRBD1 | CSASWTGRNQPQHF | TGCAGTGCTAGTTGGACAGGGCGCAATCAGCCCCAGCATTTT
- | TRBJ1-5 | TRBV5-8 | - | CASGELGQPQHF | TGTGCCAGCGGGGAGTTAGGTCAGCCCCAGCATTTT
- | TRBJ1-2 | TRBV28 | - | CASSSSGHINYGYTF | TGTGCCAGCAGTTCCTCGGGACACATTAACTATGGCTACACCTTC
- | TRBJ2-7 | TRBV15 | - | CATSGDSPSSPQYF | TGTGCCACCAGCGGAGACAGTCCCAGTTCCCCGCAGTACTTC
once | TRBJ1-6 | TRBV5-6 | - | CASSTDSYNSPLHF | TGTGCCAGCAGCACGGACAGTTATAATTCACCCCTCCACTTT
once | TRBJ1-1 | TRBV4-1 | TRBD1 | CASSHRDRGRLNSEAFF | TGCGCCAGCAGCCACCGCGACAGGGGGCGTTTGAATTCTGAAGCTTTCTTT
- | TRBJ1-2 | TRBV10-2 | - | CASTYRAEARGYTF | TGCGCCAGCACCTACAGGGCGGAAGCTAGGGGCTACACCTTC
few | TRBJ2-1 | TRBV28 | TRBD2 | CASSLAGGLNEQFF | TGTGCCAGCAGTTTAGCGGGGGGACTCAATGAGCAGTTCTTC